The 27 T cell receptor beta chains listed next were all sequenced from one sample in a study of T-cell reconstitution after alpha-beta-depleted transplantation in children. A TCRbeta library incorporating unique molecular identifiers was prepared. TCRdb re-called the PCR reads through MiXCR, storing one row per CDR3 protein. The sample holds about 210,000 distinct CDR3 sequences; approximately 19% are singletons and the top ten take roughly two fifths. The sample here was PBMCs, mostly from graft donor cells, taken 360 days after TCRalphabeta/CD19-depleted stem cell transplant. The receptor source for this set is a male patient aged 2 to 9 who had a stem cell transplant for acute lymphoblastic leukemia, so the T cells may come from the graft donor.

This clonotype was counted ten times or more. J is TRBJ2-5 and V is TRBV7-2, with TRBD2 matching 9 bases. CDR1 and CDR2 from the germline V gene are SGHTA and FQGNSA. Losses at the gene ends were 0 bases for V and 5 bases for J; bases not matched to a gene: 13. This CDR3 region has 18 residues. Here the CDR3 DNA reads TGTGCCAGCAGCTTAGCCTCAATCTGGGGACTAGCCTTGGAGACCCAGTACTTC. Protein product: CASSLASIWGLALETQYF.

This clonotype was observed a few times. This rearrangement joins TRBV6-2 or TRBV6-3 to TRBJ2-3, with D uncertain. With 6 bases removed from V and 1 base from J, the gap between germline ends came to 14 bases. The CDR3 runs to 15 residues. The germline CDR1 and CDR2 sequences are MNHEY and SVGEGT. The CDR3 loop is CASSLTGDRTDTQYF. The CDR3 nucleotides are TGTGCCAGCAGCTTAACTGGCGATCGCACAGATACGCAGTATTTT.

In its sample, this clonotype was seen a few times. The chain recombines TRBV6-1 with TRBJ2-2; D is unclear. CDR1 MNHNS and CDR2 SASEGT come from the germline V gene. The CDR3 contains 13 residues. V shed 6 bases and J shed 0 bases, with 5 bases lying between them. CDR3 amino acids: CASRRANTGELFF. In nucleotides, the CDR3 is TGTGCCAGCAGAAGGGCGAACACCGGGGAGCTGTTTTTT.

This clonotype was observed a handful of times. V and J are TRBV7-2 and TRBJ2-3; TRBD2 is a possible D gene (7 bases). The germline gives CDR1 SGHTA, CDR2 FQGNSA. V was trimmed by 0 bases and J by 2 bases, leaving 12 bases between them. The CDR3 loop spans 16 amino acids. As DNA, the CDR3 is TGTGCCAGCAGCTTAGCGGCGGGGGCCTTCACAGATACGCAGTATTTT. This translates into CASSLAAGAFTDTQYF.

In its sample, this clonotype was seen many times. The chain employs TRBV6-5 and TRBJ2-7; no firm D call. CDR1 and CDR2 from the germline V gene are MNHEY and SVGAGI. Between the trimmed V and J ends, which lost 4 bases and 0 bases, there was a span of 10 bases. This CDR3 is 14 amino acids long. Written as DNA, the CDR3 is TGTGCCAGCAGTTGGTCCGAAACCTCCTACGAGCAGTACTTC. Its translation: CASSWSETSYEQYF.

The sample holds a few counts of this clonotype. The chain uses TRBV19 and TRBJ1-5; 11 bases align to TRBD1. The CDR3 loop spans 16 amino acids. V lost 3 bases and J lost 6; bases outside the gene matches: 7. Germline assignment: CDR1 LNHDA and CDR2 SQIVND (reference sequence). CDR3 sequence reads: CASSIGTGGRGQPQHF. The CDR3 nucleotides read TGTGCCAGTAGTATCGGGACAGGGGGTAGAGGTCAGCCCCAGCATTTT.

This chain links TRBV2 with TRBJ2-7; D gene ambiguous. The CDR3 loop spans 13 amino acids. Looked up from germline, CDR1 is SNHLY and CDR2 is FYNNEI. V lost 3 bases and J 3 bases, leaving 9 bases between the germline ends. The CDR3 sequence: CASSDRANYEQYF. The CDR3, as DNA: TGTGCCAGCAGTGATCGGGCTAACTACGAGCAGTACTTC.

The chain couples TRBV27 to TRBJ2-4; D not resolved. Germline V lookup: CDR1 MNHEY, CDR2 SMNVEV (reference sequence). V was pared by 5 bases and J by 4 bases, with 12 bases between. CDR3 length equals 14 residues. The CDR3, as DNA: TGTGCCAGCAGTCATCTCACGGGTAAAAACATTCAGTACTTC. This gives the protein CASSHLTGKNIQYF.

The chain combines TRBV4-3 with TRBJ1-2; the D gene is possibly TRBD1 (5 bases). Deletions cut 1 base from V and 7 bases from J, with 7 bases between. Germline lookup yields CDR1 LGHNA and CDR2 YSLEER. CDR3 length: 12 amino acids. The CDR3 DNA reads as TGCGCCAGCAGCCAAGGACAGTTTGGCTACACCTTC. Protein sequence: CASSQGQFGYTF.

This clonotype has a handful of counts. The chain employs TRBV7-9 and TRBJ1-5; 9 nucleotides align to TRBD1. Germline V gene sequence: CDR1 SEHNR, CDR2 FQNEAQ (reference sequence). Losses at the gene ends were 4 bases for V and 5 bases for J; bases not matched to a gene: 3. This CDR3 comprises 14 residues. The CDR3 DNA reads TGTGCCAGCAGCTCGACAGGGGGTTATCAGCCCCAGCATTTT. Its protein product is CASSSTGGYQPQHF.

This clonotype has more than one count but fewer than ten. This chain connects TRBV27 to TRBJ2-7, with D perhaps given as TRBD1 or TRBD2 (5 bases each). The V end lost 5 bases, the J end lost 2 bases, and 16 bases lay between the germline ends. The CDR3 runs to 15 residues. Germline V gene sequence: CDR1 MNHEY, CDR2 SMNVEV (reference sequence). The CDR3 DNA is TGTGCCAGCAGTAGGGGAGAGGGAAGTGCCTACGAGCAGTACTTC. It encodes CASSRGEGSAYEQYF.

This clonotype was counted at least ten times. The chain is built from TRBV4-2 and TRBJ2-2; D gene ambiguous. CDR1 is LGHNA, CDR2 YNFKEQ, per germline. Trimming took 1 base from V and 1 from J, leaving 7 bases between them. The CDR3 spans 15 residues. In nucleotides, the CDR3 is TGTGCCAGCAGCCAAGCCCAGGTGAACACCGGGGAGCTGTTTTTT. Its protein is CASSQAQVNTGELFF.

This rearrangement joins TRBV12-3 or TRBV12-4 to TRBJ1-1, with no clear D. The length of the CDR3 is 13 residues. V was clipped by 3 bases and J by 1 base, with 6 bases between them. CDR3 residues: CASSFSENTEAFF. DNA of the CDR3: TGTGCCAGCAGTTTCTCCGAGAACACTGAAGCTTTCTTT.

This chain connects TRBV11-1 to TRBJ1-5; D ambiguous. Trimming left V 2 bases short and J 2 bases short, with 22 bases between. This CDR3 is built from 19 residues. CDR1 and CDR2 (germline): SGHAT, FQDESV (reference sequence). Here the CDR3 reads CASSLRSQFATSGNQPQHF. CDR3 nucleotides: TGTGCCAGCAGCTTACGGTCCCAGTTCGCTACCTCGGGCAATCAGCCCCAGCATTTT.

This chain uses TRBV12-3 or TRBV12-4 with TRBJ2-5; 7 nucleotides agree with TRBD1. V gave up 6 bases and J gave up 1 base; unmatched junction bases: 8. The CDR3 is 15 residues long. CDR3 nucleotides: TGTGCCAGCAGCAACCAGGGACAGACCCAAGAGACCCAGTACTTC. It encodes CASSNQGQTQETQYF.

Only a few counts were recorded for this clonotype. The V gene is TRBV5-1, the J gene TRBJ2-3; D gene unclear. Germline V gene lookup returns CDR1 SGHRS and CDR2 YFSETQ. This CDR3 region has 12 residues. Between the trimmed V and J ends, which lost 7 bases and 6 bases, there was a span of 12 bases. CDR3 coding DNA: TGCGCCAGCGCGGACCTGGTGGATACGCAGTATTTT. Translated: CASADLVDTQYF.

This clonotype was picked up many times. V gene TRBV18 combines with J gene TRBJ2-7, with 7 bases fitting TRBD1. Germline V gives CDR1 KGHSH, CDR2 LQKENI. There are 16 residues in the CDR3. V was pared by 3 bases and J by 3 bases, with 11 bases of the junction left unmatched. This CDR3 is CASSPLPQDRIYEQYF. CDR3 nucleotide sequence: TGTGCCAGCTCACCCCTTCCCCAGGACAGGATCTACGAGCAGTACTTC.

The chain couples TRBV7-9 to TRBJ2-1; D possibly corresponds to TRBD2 (7 bases). Deletions cut 4 bases from V and 4 bases from J, with 14 bases between. The germline V gene has CDR1 SEHNR and CDR2 FQNEAQ (reference sequence). The CDR3 length is 15 residues. CDR3 bases: TGTGCCAGCAGCTCAAGAGGGGGGGCTTACAATGAGCAGTTCTTC. It translates to CASSSRGGAYNEQFF.

This clonotype was recorded at least ten times. The J gene is TRBJ2-7, the V gene TRBV12-3 or TRBV12-4; D gene unclear. The CDR3 loop spans 16 amino acids. The germline V and J ends were trimmed by 5 bases and 4 bases, with 21 bases remaining between them. For the CDR3, the DNA is TGTGCCAGCAGTCCCCAGGACCCCGAGGTATGGTACGAGCAGTACTTC. As protein: CASSPQDPEVWYEQYF.

The rearrangement uses TRBV12-3 or TRBV12-4 and TRBJ2-7; D is perhaps TRBD1 (6 bases). This CDR3 region has 13 residues. V lost 2 bases and J lost 2, with 7 bases in between. The CDR3 spells CASSLWGPYEQYF. In DNA form, the CDR3 reads TGTGCCAGCAGTTTATGGGGGCCCTACGAGCAGTACTTC.

V usage is TRBV12-3 or TRBV12-4 and J usage is TRBJ1-6, with D uncertain. The CDR3 consists of 14 residues. Trimming cost V 1 base and J 10 bases, with 11 bases left between them. The CDR3: CASSLVGFGSPLHF. CDR3 nucleotide sequence: TGTGCCAGCAGTTTAGTGGGATTCGGATCACCCCTCCACTTT.

Only a few counts were recorded for this clonotype. This rearrangement joins TRBV7-2 to TRBJ1-6; 9 positions agree with TRBD1. CDR1 and CDR2 (germline): SGHTA, FQGNSA. The CDR3 runs 14 residues. The V and J ends lost 2 bases and 10 bases, in that order; junction bases with no gene match: 3. This CDR3 is CASSLTGGRSPLHF. In DNA form, the CDR3 reads TGTGCCAGCAGCTTAACAGGGGGCAGGTCACCCCTCCACTTT.

The chain couples TRBV14 to TRBJ2-3; D not certain. V was trimmed by 1 base and J by 7 bases, leaving 6 bases between them. CDR1 and CDR2 from the germline V gene are SGHDN and FVKESK. The CDR3 is 12 amino acids. In nucleotides, the CDR3 is TGTGCCAGCAGCCAAGGAACCTATACGCAGTATTTT. Translating gives CASSQGTYTQYF.

V gene TRBV7-8 combines with J gene TRBJ2-1; D might be TRBD2 (5 bases). The CDR3 loop spans 17 amino acids. Trimming removed 1 base from V and 6 bases from J, with 19 bases in between. Germline CDR1 is SGHVS and CDR2 is FQNEAQ. CDR3 DNA: TGTGCCAGCAGCTTAGGGGAATTCGGTAGCGCGTTCAATGAGCAGTTCTTC. Its protein is CASSLGEFGSAFNEQFF.

This clonotype was counted ten times or more. The chain couples TRBV12-3 or TRBV12-4 to TRBJ2-2, with D possibly being TRBD1 (6 bases). The CDR3 is 15 amino acids. The ends were cut back, 5 bases at V and 3 bases at J, with 13 bases in the middle. The DNA of the CDR3 is TGTGCCAGCAGTCTAAGACAGGACCACACCGGGGAGCTGTTTTTT. Protein: CASSLRQDHTGELFF.

The chain joins TRBV24-1 to TRBJ1-2, with 9 bases aligning to TRBD1. The CDR3 is made up of 14 amino acids. Germline V gene data show CDR1 as KGHDR and CDR2 as SFDVKD. V lost 4 bases and J lost 7; bases outside the gene matches: 6. CDR3 DNA sequence: TGTGCCACCAGTGACGCCGGGACAGGGAGTGGCTACACCTTC. Translation gives CATSDAGTGSGYTF.

The chain has TRBV5-1 and TRBJ2-5, with TRBD2 as a possible D gene (5 bases). V gave up 3 bases and J gave up 1 base, with 13 bases separating them. From germline, CDR1 is SGHRS and CDR2 YFSETQ. This CDR3 is built from 15 residues. The CDR3 DNA follows: TGCGCCAGCAGCTACCGGACTCCTGGCCAAGAGACCCAGTACTTC. This gives the protein CASSYRTPGQETQYF.